The 10 T cell receptor beta chains reported below all come from one sample, sequenced in a study of technical replicates of blood from a handful of donors. Assay used: immunoSEQ multiplex PCR; TCRdb lists only in-frame clones, some missing. The sample lists about 80,000 clones; around 90% were seen once. The source material was T cells isolated from PBMCs. These receptors came from a human donor in good health.

This clone was found a few times. Here the CDR3 reads CASSKLGQSYNEQFF. Here the CDR3 DNA reads TGTGCCAGCAGCAAACTGGGCCAATCCTACAATGAGCAGTTCTTC. The V and J genes are TRBV7-9 and TRBJ2-1, with D unresolved. The ends were cut back, 5 bases at V and 1 base at J, with 12 bases in the middle. Germline-derived CDR1 and CDR2 are SEHNR and FQNEAQ (reference sequence). This CDR3 comprises 15 residues.

V gene TRBV9 combines with J gene TRBJ2-5, with 9 bases that match TRBD2. With 7 bases clipped from V and 4 bases from J, the junction kept 17 bases outside the gene matches. This CDR3 is built from 17 residues. Germline CDR1 and CDR2: SGDLS and YYNGEE. This CDR3 is CASGGTSPNMMRETQYF. DNA of the CDR3: TGTGCCAGCGGGGGGACTAGCCCGAATATGATGCGAGAGACCCAGTACTTC.

The gene calls are TRBV5-1 and TRBJ1-2; tentatively, D is TRBD1 (6 bases). V dropped 1 base and J dropped 8 bases, with 21 bases sitting between them. The germline gives CDR1 SGHRS, CDR2 YFSETQ. This CDR3 spans 16 amino acids. The CDR3 loop is CASSLRSSGGAEGYTF. Here the CDR3 DNA reads TGCGCCAGCAGCTTGAGATCCTCGGGGGGCGCCGAAGGCTACACCTTC.

The chain combines TRBV4-1 with TRBJ2-7; no clear D gene. CDR1 and CDR2 (germline): MGHRA, YSYEKL. Trimming stripped 1 base from V and 4 bases from J, with 14 bases between. CDR3 length: 15 residues. CDR3 in amino acids: CASSQVRETKYEQYF. CDR3 bases: TGCGCCAGCAGCCAAGTCAGAGAGACAAAATACGAGCAGTACTTC.

The gene calls are TRBV6-1 and TRBJ2-7; TRBD1 aligns across 9 bases. The V gene end was trimmed by 5 bases and the J gene end by 5 bases; junction bases not matched to a gene: 10. The CDR3 is made up of 15 amino acids. Germline CDR1 reads MNHNS; CDR2 reads SASEGT. The CDR3 here is CASSTRDRESHEQYF. The DNA for the CDR3 is TGTGCCAGCAGTACCCGGGACAGGGAATCCCACGAGCAGTACTTC.

J is TRBJ2-7 and V is TRBV5-1, with 9 bases aligning to TRBD1. In germline, CDR1 is SGHRS, CDR2 YFSETQ. The CDR3 sequence is 15 residues long. Trimming at V came to 1 base and at J to 4 bases, leaving 6 bases not matched to a gene. The CDR3 region has the DNA TGCGCCAGCAGCTTGTTTTGGGACAGGGAATACGAGCAGTACTTC. Translating it yields CASSLFWDREYEQYF.

This clone showed up just once. The chain combines TRBV19 with TRBJ2-6; a weak D match, TRBD1 (5 bases). CDR1 LNHDA and CDR2 SQIVND come from the germline V gene (reference sequence). Between the trimmed V and J ends, which lost 2 bases and 2 bases, there was a span of 10 bases. CDR3 length: 16 amino acids. The CDR3 bases are TGTGCCAGTAGTATACAGGGCAAGGCTGGGGCCAACGTCCTGACTTTC. Translating it yields CASSIQGKAGANVLTF.

In regard to this clone: The junction and the germline gene differ at one end; a read error may be behind it. The CDR3 reads CASSLRTYMGDEQFF. The CDR3 DNA follows: TGTGCTAGCAGCTTAAGAACTTACATGGGAGATGAGCAGTTCTTC. V usage is TRBV7-7 and J usage is TRBJ2-1, with D possibly matching TRBD2 (5 bases). CDR1 and CDR2 from the germline V gene are SSHAT and FNYEAQ (reference sequence). The CDR3 is made up of 15 amino acids.

The chain is built from TRBV30 and TRBJ2-1; 10 positions agree with TRBD1. The CDR3 consists of 14 residues. CDR1 is GTSNPN, CDR2 SVGIG, per germline (reference sequence). Trimming at V came to 5 bases and at J to 4 bases, leaving 5 bases not matched to a gene. The DNA for the CDR3 is TGTGCCTGGGGGACAGGGGTTTCTTACAATGAGCAGTTCTTC. It encodes CAWGTGVSYNEQFF.

This chain links TRBV27 with TRBJ2-1; a possible D gene is TRBD2 (5 bases). In germline, CDR1 is MNHEY, CDR2 SMNVEV (reference sequence). Trimming left V 3 bases short and J 0 bases short, with 12 bases between. The CDR3 extends over 16 amino acids. CDR3 sequence: CASSLRGPNSYNEQFF. The CDR3 nucleotides read TGTGCCAGCAGTTTGAGAGGGCCTAACTCCTACAATGAGCAGTTCTTC.